The next 20 T cell receptor beta chains were all read from a single sample in a study of T cells in Graves' hyperthyroidism and ophthalmopathy. Amplification yielded TCR beta CDR3 regions, with RNA transcripts as the source. During a first-round RT-PCR of the TCR CDR3, the HTBI primer set was used. TCRdb called the multiplex PCR reads again in MiXCR, with one record for every CDR3 protein. The sample shows about 740,000 distinct CDR3 sequences, around 13% of them seen only once. Sequencing input: blood. The receptors here all came from a woman between 18 and 29 years old with Graves' hyperthyroidism.

The genes are TRBV5-1 and TRBJ2-5, with 7 bases aligning to TRBD2. Germline V gene data show CDR1 as SGHRS and CDR2 as YFSETQ. Trimming cost V 0 bases and J 4 bases; bases outside gene matches: 9. The CDR3 is 16 amino acids. The CDR3 here is CASSLEGAGRAETQYF. For the CDR3, the DNA is TGCGCCAGCAGCTTGGAAGGGGCAGGGAGGGCAGAGACCCAGTACTTC.

The DNA of the CDR3 is TGCAGTGCTAGTCACAATCTCGATCCGGGACAGGGGGGCTACGATGGCTACACCTTC. It yields the protein CSASHNLDPGQGGYDGYTF. The V and J genes are TRBV20-1 and TRBJ1-2; 11 nucleotides match TRBD1. The V gene end was trimmed by 3 bases and the J gene end by 6 bases; junction bases not matched to a gene: 21. CDR3 length equals 19 residues. Germline CDR1 DFQATT, CDR2 SNEGSKA (reference sequence).

The gene calls are TRBV27 and TRBJ2-6, with TRBD2 as a possible D gene (5 bases). The germline gives CDR1 MNHEY, CDR2 SMNVEV (reference sequence). Trimming took 2 bases from V and 5 from J, leaving 10 bases between them. There are 15 residues in the CDR3. CDR3 sequence: CASSLGEGWANVLTF. For the CDR3, the DNA is TGTGCCAGCAGTTTAGGTGAGGGATGGGCCAACGTCCTGACTTTC.

This clonotype showed up just once. A much more abundant neighbour one base away suggests this may be a read error. V is TRBV5-1 and J is TRBJ2-1; D is perhaps TRBD1 or TRBD2 (5 bases each). CDR1 is SGHRS and CDR2 is YFSETQ in the germline V gene. The CDR3 runs to 18 residues. The DNA for the CDR3 is TGCGCCAGCAGCTTGCTCGGGACCGCACCTCCCTCCTACAGTGAGCAGTTCTTC. The encoded protein is CASSLLGTAPPSYSEQFF.

CDR3 region: CSARTGPYEQYF. CDR3 sequence (DNA): TGCAGTGCACGGACAGGGCCTTACGAGCAGTACTTC. The genes are TRBV20-1 and TRBJ2-7, with TRBD1 matching 8 bases. Germline CDR1 is DFQATT and CDR2 is SNEGSKA (reference sequence). Trimming cost V 6 bases and J 4 bases; bases outside gene matches: 5. The length of the CDR3 is 12 residues.

This clonotype was found many times. This chain uses TRBV11-2 with TRBJ2-1, with D tentatively TRBD2 (6 bases). CDR3 length: 16 amino acids. Germline V gene lookup returns CDR1 SGHAT and CDR2 FQNNGV. V lost 0 bases and J 2 bases, leaving 11 bases between the germline ends. For the CDR3, the DNA is TGTGCCAGCAGCTTAGAATGGGACTCCGCCTACAATGAGCAGTTCTTC. It codes for CASSLEWDSAYNEQFF.

Notes on this clonotype: A read error is possible here, since a much larger clone lies one base away. V is TRBV20-1 and J is TRBJ2-1; 11 bases fit TRBD2. With the DNA end fitting TRBJ2-7 better, the J assignment may be wrong. Germline CDR1 reads DFQATT; CDR2 reads SNEGSKA (reference sequence). The CDR3 has 18 residues. In DNA, the CDR3 is TGCAGTGCTAGAGGGACTAGCGGGCATCTGAGCTCCTACAATGAGCAGTACTTC. It translates to CSARGTSGHLSSYNEQYF.

This clonotype has only one observation. The chain employs TRBV7-9 and TRBJ2-2; 9 bases are a match to TRBD1. V was pared by 4 bases and J by 0 bases, with 6 bases of the junction left unmatched. The germline gives CDR1 SEHNR, CDR2 FQNEAQ (reference sequence). The CDR3 sequence is 17 residues long. The CDR3 protein is CASSSPRDRANTGELFF. DNA for the CDR3: TGTGCCAGCAGCTCGCCCCGGGACAGGGCGAACACCGGGGAGCTGTTTTTT.

The rearrangement links TRBV28 to TRBJ2-1; 8 bases agree with TRBD2. V trimming: 5 bases; J trimming: 6 bases; junction bases outside the gene matches: 6. The length of the CDR3 is 14 residues. Per germline, CDR1 MDHEN and CDR2 SYDVKM. In DNA, the CDR3 is TGTGCCAGCAGTAAAAGCGGGAGACCCAATGAGCAGTTCTTC. Its translation is CASSKSGRPNEQFF.

The chain joins TRBV18 to TRBJ2-7; a possible D gene is TRBD2 (5 bases). The CDR3 runs to 13 residues. V was pared by 5 bases and J by 6 bases, with 14 bases between. Germline lookup yields CDR1 KGHSH and CDR2 LQKENI. CDR3 sequence reads: CASSRLTGSEQYF. The DNA of the CDR3 is TGTGCCAGCTCAAGACTCACGGGGTCCGAGCAGTACTTC.

This clonotype was counted a few times. The chain couples TRBV28 to TRBJ2-4; D is unresolved. V shed 10 bases and J shed 3 bases, with 13 bases lying between them. The CDR3 spans 13 residues. The germline V gene has CDR1 MDHEN and CDR2 SYDVKM. CDR3 sequence: CAIAGVDKNIQYF. As DNA, the CDR3 is TGTGCCATCGCAGGCGTTGACAAAAACATTCAGTACTTC.

This clonotype was seen many times. The chain joins TRBV18 to TRBJ2-3; no clear D gene. The V end was cut by 1 base, the J end by 4 bases, with 12 bases between. Germline CDR1 reads KGHSH; CDR2 reads LQKENI. CDR3 length equals 15 residues. CDR3 sequence (DNA): TGTGCCAGCTCACCACGGCCGTCCGTCTCAGATACGCAGTATTTT. Residues: CASSPRPSVSDTQYF.

V gene TRBV29-1 combines with J gene TRBJ2-2; D tentatively reads TRBD1 or TRBD2 (9 bases each). Germline V gives CDR1 SQVTM, CDR2 ANQGSEA. This CDR3 is 15 amino acids long. Trimming removed 8 bases at V and 5 bases at J, with 21 bases between. The CDR3 region is CSIQGALAGTGELFF. For the CDR3, the DNA is TGCAGCATACAGGGGGCGCTAGCGGGAACCGGGGAGCTGTTTTTT.

This clonotype occurred many times. The rearrangement uses TRBV3-1 and TRBJ2-5; D may be TRBD1 (6 bases). Deletions cut 0 bases from V and 3 bases from J, with 17 bases between. The CDR3 is made up of 17 amino acids. Germline CDR1 LGHDT, CDR2 YNNKEL (reference sequence). The CDR3 spells CASSQEQGPRQKETQYF. The DNA of the CDR3 is TGTGCCAGCAGCCAAGAACAGGGCCCGCGCCAGAAAGAGACCCAGTACTTC.

At least ten counts were recorded for this clonotype. The chain uses TRBV5-6 and TRBJ2-7; 8 positions agree with TRBD1. The CDR3 is made up of 15 amino acids. Losses at the gene ends were 0 bases for V and 5 bases for J; bases not matched to a gene: 7. The V gene's germline CDR1 is SGHDT and CDR2 YYEEEE. CDR3 region: CASSLEGRGLNEQYF. The CDR3 nucleotides read TGTGCCAGCAGCTTGGAGGGCAGGGGGCTCAACGAGCAGTACTTC. Using reference TRBV5-6 and TRBJ2-7 for the parts outside the CDR3, the full variable domain is DAGVTQSPTHLIKTRGQQVTLRCSPKSGHDTVSWYQQALGQGPQFIFQYYEEEERQRGNFPDRFSGHQFPNYSSELNVNALLLGDSALYLCASSLEGRGLNEQYFGPGTRLTVT.

This clonotype was counted ten times or more. V usage is TRBV28 and J usage is TRBJ2-7, with D tentatively TRBD2 (7 bases). Trimming cost V 6 bases and J 3 bases, with 18 bases left between them. CDR1 is MDHEN, CDR2 SYDVKM, per germline. The CDR3 covers 15 residues. CDR3: CASRGGGGGDYEQYF. CDR3 DNA sequence: TGTGCCAGCAGAGGGGGGGGGGGTGGCGACTACGAGCAGTACTTC. Variable domain in full (rest from reference TRBV28 and TRBJ2-7): DVKVTQSSRYLVKRTGEKVFLECVQDMDHENMFWYRQDPGLGLRLIYFSYDVKMKEKGDIPEGYSVSREKKERFSLILESASTNQTSMYLCASRGGGGGDYEQYFGPGTRLTVT.

About this clonotype: This likely comes from a read error, as the CDR3 has no conserved phenylalanine or tryptophan at its end. The J gene is TRBJ2-5, the V gene TRBV11-2; 7 bases align to TRBD1. Losses at the gene ends were 6 bases for V and 5 bases for J; bases not matched to a gene: 6. Germline CDR1 is SGHAT and CDR2 is FQNNGV. The CDR3 totals 13 residues. Here the CDR3 DNA reads TGTGCCAGCAGGCCTACAGGGGTGGAGACCCAGTACGTC. Protein product: CASRPTGVETQYV.

This clonotype was picked up a small number of times. The V call is TRBV4-1, the J call TRBJ1-5; TRBD1 might be the D (5 bases). Germline CDR1 is MGHRA and CDR2 is YSYEKL. V lost 5 bases and J 7 bases, leaving 18 bases between the germline ends. CDR3 length: 15 amino acids. The CDR3 sequence is CASSSGTMRWQPQHF. CDR3 DNA: TGCGCCAGCAGCTCCGGGACGATGAGGTGGCAGCCCCAGCATTTT.

This clonotype was detected many times. V is TRBV12-3 or TRBV12-4 and J is TRBJ1-5; D perhaps matches TRBD1 (5 bases). V was clipped by 5 bases and J by 3 bases, with 17 bases between them. The CDR3 is made up of 16 amino acids. CDR3 loop: CASSKSGGRHNQPQHF. In DNA form, the CDR3 reads TGTGCCAGCAGTAAAAGCGGGGGGAGGCACAATCAGCCCCAGCATTTT.

This clonotype was observed a single time. At one end, the junction sequence differs from germline, possibly due to a read error. The CDR3 is CVSLGQVDTDTQYF. CDR3 coding DNA: TGCGTCAGCCTGGGACAGGTCGATACAGATACGCAGTATTTT. This chain connects TRBV5-1 to TRBJ2-3, with 8 positions matching TRBD1. Germline V CDR1 and CDR2: SGHRS, YFSETQ. The CDR3 has 14 amino acids.